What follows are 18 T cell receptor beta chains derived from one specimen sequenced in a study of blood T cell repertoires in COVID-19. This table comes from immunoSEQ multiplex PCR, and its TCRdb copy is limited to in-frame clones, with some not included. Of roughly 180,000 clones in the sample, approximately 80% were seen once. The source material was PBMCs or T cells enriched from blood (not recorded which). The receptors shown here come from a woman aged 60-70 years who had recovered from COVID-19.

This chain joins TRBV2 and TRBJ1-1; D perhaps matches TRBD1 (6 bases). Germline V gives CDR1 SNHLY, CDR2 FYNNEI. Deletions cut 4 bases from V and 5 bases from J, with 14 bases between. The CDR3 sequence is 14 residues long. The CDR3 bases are TGTGCCAGCAGTGCGAAGGGGGATGGGACTGAAGCTTTCTTT. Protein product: CASSAKGDGTEAFF.

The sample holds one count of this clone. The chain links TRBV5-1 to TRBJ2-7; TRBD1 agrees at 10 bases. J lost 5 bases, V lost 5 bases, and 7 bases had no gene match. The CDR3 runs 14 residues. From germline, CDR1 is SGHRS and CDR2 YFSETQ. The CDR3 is CASRPGQGINEQYF. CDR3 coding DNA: TGCGCCAGCAGGCCGGGACAGGGGATCAACGAGCAGTACTTC.

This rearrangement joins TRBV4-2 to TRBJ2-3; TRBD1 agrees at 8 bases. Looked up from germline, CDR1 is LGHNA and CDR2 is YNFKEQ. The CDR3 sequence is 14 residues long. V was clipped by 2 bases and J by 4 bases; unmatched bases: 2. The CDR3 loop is CASSQQGAPDTQYF. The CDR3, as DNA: TGTGCCAGCAGCCAACAGGGGGCTCCAGATACGCAGTATTTT.

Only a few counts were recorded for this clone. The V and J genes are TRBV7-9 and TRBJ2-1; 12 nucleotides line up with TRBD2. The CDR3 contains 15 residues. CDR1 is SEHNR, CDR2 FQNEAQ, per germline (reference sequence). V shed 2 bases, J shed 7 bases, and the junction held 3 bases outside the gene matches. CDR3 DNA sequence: TGTGCCAGCAGCTTATCTAGCGGGGGGGTTAATGAGCAGTTCTTC. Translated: CASSLSSGGVNEQFF.

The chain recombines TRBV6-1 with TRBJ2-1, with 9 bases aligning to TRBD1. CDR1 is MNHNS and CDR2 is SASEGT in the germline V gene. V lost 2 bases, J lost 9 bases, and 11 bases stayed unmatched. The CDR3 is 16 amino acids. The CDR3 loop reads CASSESGTGHSSEQFF. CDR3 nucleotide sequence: TGTGCCAGCAGTGAATCCGGGACAGGGCATAGTAGTGAGCAGTTCTTC.

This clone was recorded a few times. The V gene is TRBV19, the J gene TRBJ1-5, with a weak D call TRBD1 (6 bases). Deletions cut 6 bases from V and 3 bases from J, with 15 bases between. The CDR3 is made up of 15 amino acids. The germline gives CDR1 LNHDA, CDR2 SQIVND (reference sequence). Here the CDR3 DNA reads TGTGCCAGTAGCCGGACAGCTCCCTCCAATCAGCCCCAGCATTTT. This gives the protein CASSRTAPSNQPQHF.

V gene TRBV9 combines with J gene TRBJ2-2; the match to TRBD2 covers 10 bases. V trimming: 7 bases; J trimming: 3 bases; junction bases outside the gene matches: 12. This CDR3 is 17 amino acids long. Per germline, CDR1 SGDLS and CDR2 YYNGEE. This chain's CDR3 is CASSVSGRALDTGELFF. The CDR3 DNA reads TGTGCCAGCTCTGTCAGCGGGAGGGCCCTCGACACCGGGGAGCTGTTTTTT.

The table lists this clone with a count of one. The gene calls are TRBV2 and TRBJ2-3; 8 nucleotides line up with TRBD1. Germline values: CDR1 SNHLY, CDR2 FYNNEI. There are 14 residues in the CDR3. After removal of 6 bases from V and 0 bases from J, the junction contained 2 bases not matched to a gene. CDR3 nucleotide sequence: TGTGCCAGCAGCGGACAGGGAAGCACAGATACGCAGTATTTT. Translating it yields CASSGQGSTDTQYF.

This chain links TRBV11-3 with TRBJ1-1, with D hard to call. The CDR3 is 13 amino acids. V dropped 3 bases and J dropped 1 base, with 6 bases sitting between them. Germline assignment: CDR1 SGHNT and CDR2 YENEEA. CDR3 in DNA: TGTGCCAGCAGCTTTGCGCCGAACACTGAAGCTTTCTTT. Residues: CASSFAPNTEAFF.

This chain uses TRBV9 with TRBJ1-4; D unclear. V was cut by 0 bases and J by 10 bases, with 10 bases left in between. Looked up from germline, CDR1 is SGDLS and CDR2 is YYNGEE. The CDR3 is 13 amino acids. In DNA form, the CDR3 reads TGTGCCAGCAGCGTAGGAACGGAGGGAAAACTGTTTTTT. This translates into CASSVGTEGKLFF.

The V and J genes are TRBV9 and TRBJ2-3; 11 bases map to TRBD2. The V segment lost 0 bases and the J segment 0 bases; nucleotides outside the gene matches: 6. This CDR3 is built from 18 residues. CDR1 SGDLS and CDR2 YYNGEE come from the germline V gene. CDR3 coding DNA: TGTGCCAGCAGCGTAGGTCCGACTAGCGGGGTTAGCACAGATACGCAGTATTTT. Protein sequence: CASSVGPTSGVSTDTQYF.

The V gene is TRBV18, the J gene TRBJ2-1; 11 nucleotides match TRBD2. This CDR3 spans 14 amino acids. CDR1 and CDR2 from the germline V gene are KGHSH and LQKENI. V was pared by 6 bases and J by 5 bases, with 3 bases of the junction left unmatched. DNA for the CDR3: TGTGCCAGCTCCGGGACTAGCGGAGACAATGAGCAGTTCTTC. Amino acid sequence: CASSGTSGDNEQFF.

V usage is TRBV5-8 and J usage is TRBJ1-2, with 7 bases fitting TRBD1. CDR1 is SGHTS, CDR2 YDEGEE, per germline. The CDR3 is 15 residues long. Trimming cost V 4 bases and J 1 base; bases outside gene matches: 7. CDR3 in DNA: TGTGCCAGCAGCCATCGACAGGGCCTTAACTATGGCTACACCTTC. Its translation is CASSHRQGLNYGYTF.

The CDR3 DNA is TGTGCCAGCAGGGGCCCTAGCGGTAATGAGCAGTTCTTC. Amino acids: CASRGPSGNEQFF. The rearrangement joins TRBV28 to TRBJ2-1; TRBD2 aligns across 7 bases. The CDR3 loop spans 13 amino acids. With V trimmed by 6 bases and J by 7 bases, 6 bases remained unmatched. Germline-derived CDR1 and CDR2 are MDHEN and SYDVKM.

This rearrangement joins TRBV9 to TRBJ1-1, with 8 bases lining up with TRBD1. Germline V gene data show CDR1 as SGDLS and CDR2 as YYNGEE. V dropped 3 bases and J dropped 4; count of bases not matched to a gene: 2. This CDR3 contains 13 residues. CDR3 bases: TGTGCCAGCAGCGGTACAGGGGGCACTGAAGCTTTCTTT. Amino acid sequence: CASSGTGGTEAFF.

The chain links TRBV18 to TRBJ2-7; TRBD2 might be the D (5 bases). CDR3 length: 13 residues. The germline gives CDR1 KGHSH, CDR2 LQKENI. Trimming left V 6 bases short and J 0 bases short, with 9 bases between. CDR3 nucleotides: TGTGCCAGCTCCCGGAGCGGCTCCTACGAGCAGTACTTC. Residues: CASSRSGSYEQYF.

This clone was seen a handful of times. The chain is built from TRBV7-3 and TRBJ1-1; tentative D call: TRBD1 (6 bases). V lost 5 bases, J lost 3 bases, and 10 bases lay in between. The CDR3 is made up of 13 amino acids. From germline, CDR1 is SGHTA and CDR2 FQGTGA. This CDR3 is CASSPHRDTEAFF. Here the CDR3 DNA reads TGTGCCAGCAGCCCCCACAGGGACACTGAAGCTTTCTTT. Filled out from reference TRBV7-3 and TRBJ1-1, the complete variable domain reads GAGVSQTPSNKVTEKGKYVELRCDPISGHTALYWYRQSLGQGPEFLIYFQGTGAADDSGLPNDRFFAVRPEGSVSTLKIQRTERGDSAVYLCASSPHRDTEAFFGQGTRLTVV.

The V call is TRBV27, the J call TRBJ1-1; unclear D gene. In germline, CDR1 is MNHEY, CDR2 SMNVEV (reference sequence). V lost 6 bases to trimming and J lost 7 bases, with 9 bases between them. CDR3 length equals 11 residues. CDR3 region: CASRSLVEAFF. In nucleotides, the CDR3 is TGTGCCAGCAGGTCCCTCGTTGAAGCTTTCTTT.